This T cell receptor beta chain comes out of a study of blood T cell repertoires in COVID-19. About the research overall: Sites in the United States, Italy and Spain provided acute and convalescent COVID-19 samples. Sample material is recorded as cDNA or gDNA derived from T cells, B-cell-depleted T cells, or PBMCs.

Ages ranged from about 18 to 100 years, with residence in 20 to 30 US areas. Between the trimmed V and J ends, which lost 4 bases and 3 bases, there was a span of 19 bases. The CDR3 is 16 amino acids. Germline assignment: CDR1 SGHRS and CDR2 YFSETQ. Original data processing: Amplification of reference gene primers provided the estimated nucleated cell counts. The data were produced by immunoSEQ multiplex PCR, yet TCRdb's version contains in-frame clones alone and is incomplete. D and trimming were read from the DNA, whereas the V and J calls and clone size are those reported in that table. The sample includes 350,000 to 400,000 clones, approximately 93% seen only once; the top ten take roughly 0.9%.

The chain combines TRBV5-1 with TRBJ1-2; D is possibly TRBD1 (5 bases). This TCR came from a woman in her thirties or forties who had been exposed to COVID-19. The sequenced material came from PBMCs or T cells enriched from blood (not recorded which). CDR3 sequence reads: CASSPSQGRRDYGYTF. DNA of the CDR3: TGCGCCAGCAGCCCCTCCCAGGGTCGGAGGGACTATGGCTACACCTTC.